This is a list of T cell receptor beta chains from one sample in a study of shared clonotypes between healthy human individuals. Data came from immunoSEQ multiplex PCR; TCRdb stores just in-frame clones and leaves some out. The data contain roughly 2.1 million clones, 90% to 95% of them singletons. The sample comprised naive CD8+ T cells from PBMCs. All receptors derive from a man between 18 and 35 years old in good health. Some clones in this sample may be carry-over from other donors' samples. CDR3s include the opening cysteine and the closing phenylalanine or tryptophan. The order of the fields is clone size, V gene, J gene, D gene, CDR3 protein, CDR3 DNA. The D gene is left open where the match is weak. Size values are once, few and many counts, or a class for expanded clones, and some rows have none.

>-|TRBV6-5|TRBJ2-7|-
CASSYSPLEYEQYF
TGTGCCAGCAGTTACTCCCCACTAGAGTACGAGCAGTACTTC
>-|TRBV29-1|TRBJ2-3|TRBD2
CSGEWLAGVSSDTQYF
TGCAGCGGAGAATGGTTAGCGGGAGTATCGTCCGATACGCAGTATTTT
>-|TRBV4-2|TRBJ1-3|-
CASSTAPGDAGNTIYF
TGTGCCAGCAGCACAGCCCCGGGGGATGCTGGAAACACCATATATTTT
>-|TRBV9|TRBJ2-2|TRBD2
CASSQRPSGTYTGELFF
TGTGCCAGCAGCCAGAGGCCTAGCGGCACGTACACCGGGGAGCTGTTTTTT
>-|TRBV27|TRBJ2-7|TRBD1
CASSLTGADYEQYF
TGTGCCAGCAGTTTGACAGGGGCCGATTACGAGCAGTACTTC
>-|TRBV10-2|TRBJ2-7|TRBD1
CASRDRSSSYEQYF
TGCGCCAGCAGGGACAGGTCGAGCTCCTACGAGCAGTACTTC
>-|TRBV28|TRBJ1-1|-
CASSPGHSGTEAFF
TGTGCCAGCAGTCCGGGACATTCAGGCACTGAAGCTTTCTTT
>-|TRBV11-2|TRBJ1-4|-
CATKRAHLNEKLFF
TGTGCCACCAAAAGAGCGCACCTTAATGAAAAACTGTTTTTT
>-|TRBV6-4|TRBJ2-1|TRBD2
CASSVSGSAYNEQFF
TGTGCCAGCAGTGTTAGCGGGAGTGCCTACAATGAGCAGTTCTTC
>-|TRBV10-3|TRBJ2-6|TRBD1
CAISNLGTGLPSGANVLTF
TGTGCCATCAGTAACCTCGGGACAGGCCTACCCTCTGGGGCCAACGTCCTGACTTTC
>-|TRBV2|TRBJ2-7|-
CASSEGQAKASYEQYF
TGTGCCAGCAGTGAAGGACAGGCGAAGGCTTCCTACGAGCAGTACTTC
>once|TRBV9|TRBJ2-2|-
CATSGQTNTGELFF
TGTGCCACCTCAGGACAAACGAACACCGGGGAGCTGTTTTTT
>-|TRBV27|TRBJ2-6|-
CASSPLEVRSGANVLTF
TGTGCCAGCAGTCCCCTGGAAGTTCGCTCTGGGGCCAACGTCCTGACTTTC
>few|TRBV30|TRBJ1-1|TRBD1
CAWTGTGGMNTEAFF
TGTGCCTGGACCGGGACAGGAGGGATGAACACTGAAGCTTTCTTT
>-|TRBV23-1|TRBJ2-7|TRBD1
CASSQSGTGDPYEQYF
TGCGCCAGCAGTCAATCGGGGACAGGGGATCCCTACGAGCAGTACTTC
>-|TRBV27|TRBJ2-7|-
CASRPTGLSYEQYF
TGTGCCAGCAGGCCTACAGGGCTCTCCTACGAGCAGTACTTC
>-|TRBV27|TRBJ2-7|TRBD1
CASSFLQGSPEQYF
TGTGCCAGCAGTTTTCTACAGGGGAGTCCCGAGCAGTACTTC
>-|TRBV4-1|TRBJ2-7|-
CASSQAPGLSYEQYF
TGCGCCAGCAGCCAGGCCCCGGGCCTCTCCTACGAGCAGTACTTC
>-|TRBV5-4|TRBJ1-2|-
CASSFVGGNYGYTF
TGTGCCAGCAGCTTCGTCGGGGGAAACTATGGCTACACCTTC
>-|TRBV27|TRBJ2-5|-
CASSLGNQETQYF
TGTGCCAGCAGTTTAGGAAACCAAGAGACCCAGTACTTC
>-|TRBV4-1|TRBJ2-2|TRBD1
CASSQWDRTTGELFF
TGCGCCAGCAGCCAATGGGACAGGACCACCGGGGAGCTGTTTTTT
>-|TRBV27|TRBJ1-3|TRBD1
CASSLSGDSLGNTIYF
TGTGCCAGCAGTTTATCAGGGGACAGCCTTGGAAACACCATATATTTT
>-|TRBV27|TRBJ2-1|TRBD2
CASSWSAGESYNEQFF
TGTGCCAGCAGTTGGTCAGCGGGAGAATCCTACAATGAGCAGTTCTTC
>-|TRBV5-4|TRBJ1-2|-
CASSLRLQGDGYTF
TGTGCCAGCAGCTTAAGGCTTCAGGGAGATGGCTACACCTTC
>-|TRBV30|TRBJ2-1|-
CAWTRVQGGSYNEQFF
TGTGCCTGGACTAGAGTACAGGGCGGATCCTACAATGAGCAGTTCTTC
>-|TRBV7-6|TRBJ1-1|-
CASSGRATGRFTEAFF
TGTGCCAGCAGCGGACGAGCTACGGGGCGCTTCACTGAAGCTTTCTTT
>-|TRBV7-9|TRBJ2-7|-
CASSLGGVSYEQYF
TGTGCCAGCAGCTTAGGGGGGGTATCTTACGAGCAGTACTTC
>-|TRBV7-9|TRBJ2-7|-
CASRAGTAYEQYF
TGTGCCAGCAGGGCGGGGACAGCCTACGAGCAGTACTTC
>-|TRBV7-9|TRBJ2-1|TRBD2
CASTPRQERGYNEQFF
TGTGCCAGCACCCCTCGGCAGGAGCGGGGCTACAATGAGCAGTTCTTC
>-|TRBV13|TRBJ2-7|TRBD1
CASSSGTGINEQYF
TGTGCCAGCAGTTCCGGGACAGGGATCAACGAGCAGTACTTC
>-|TRBV2|TRBJ1-1|-
CAEGGVSAEAFF
TGTGCCGAAGGAGGGGTTTCCGCTGAAGCTTTCTTT
>-|TRBV5-6|TRBJ2-4|-
CASSLLGAKNIQYF
TGTGCCAGCAGCTTGTTGGGAGCCAAAAACATTCAGTACTTC
>once|TRBV6-1|TRBJ1-5|-
CASSEMVYYSNQPQHF
TGTGCCAGCAGTGAAATGGTCTACTATAGCAATCAGCCCCAGCATTTT
>-|TRBV7-6|TRBJ1-1|-
CASSLAPGPNTEAFF
TGTGCCAGCAGCTTAGCCCCGGGGCCAAACACTGAAGCTTTCTTT
>once|TRBV2|TRBJ1-5|-
CASQLNPLNQPQHF
TGTGCCAGCCAACTGAACCCACTTAATCAGCCCCAGCATTTT
>-|TRBV28|TRBJ1-1|-
CASSVTLSMNTEAFF
TGTGCCAGCAGTGTGACCCTCAGCATGAACACTGAAGCTTTCTTT
>-|TRBV7-8|TRBJ2-7|-
CASSLILYEQYF
TGTGCCAGCAGCTTAATCCTCTACGAGCAGTACTTC